This T cell receptor beta chain emerged from a study of blood T cells in healthy people across ages. Broader study findings: Naive and antigen-experienced cells could not be conclusively compared, given unsorted PBMCs.

The use of a sample-barcoded 5' primer and a J-beta primer mix characterized a second PCR of about 7 to 12 cycles. TCRdb re-analysed the 5' RACE reads in MiXCR, keeping a single row per CDR3 protein. The sample records hundreds of thousands of distinct CDR3 sequences, around 21% being singletons. Germline values: CDR1 DFQATT, CDR2 SNEGSKA (reference sequence). V shed 7 bases and J 2 bases; nucleotides not matched to a gene: 6. This CDR3 contains 13 residues. In this sample, this clonotype turned up a few times. Its antigen is undetermined. The chain carries TRBV20-1 and TRBJ2-5; the match to TRBD2 covers 8 bases. The receptor's source is a man aged 70 or older in good health. Sequencing input: blood. This CDR3 reads CSVPRGGQETQYF. As DNA, the CDR3 is TGCAGTGTCCCACGGGGGGGGCAAGAGACCCAGTACTTC.